The T cell receptor (beta chain) described here comes from a study of Ad26.COV2.S vaccination and SARS-CoV-2 variants. The germline V and J ends were trimmed by 0 bases and 3 bases, with 12 bases remaining between them. In germline, CDR1 is WSHSY, CDR2 SAAADI. The CDR3 consists of 15 residues. Indicated treatment: some 20 received Ad26.COV2.S at low or high dose, single or two shots; several received placebo; per-sample allocation not given. Specimen acquisition occurred on day 63 following the initial vaccine or placebo injection. The protocol was immunoSEQ multiplex PCR, while the TCRdb copy is restricted to in-frame clones and leaves out a portion. This sample has over 400,000 clones, with approximately 92% found just once.

The chain recombines TRBV10-2 with TRBJ2-7; the D gene could be TRBD1 or TRBD2 (5 bases each). The starting material was peripheral blood, obtained in a trial of Ad26.COV2.S vaccine versus placebo. This TCR was recovered from a person between 18 and 60 years old who received the Ad26.COV2.S COVID-19 vaccine or a placebo. In DNA form, the CDR3 reads TGCGCCAGCAGTGAGTCACCGGGGCAAAACTACGAGCAGTACTTC. Amino acid sequence: CASSESPGQNYEQYF.